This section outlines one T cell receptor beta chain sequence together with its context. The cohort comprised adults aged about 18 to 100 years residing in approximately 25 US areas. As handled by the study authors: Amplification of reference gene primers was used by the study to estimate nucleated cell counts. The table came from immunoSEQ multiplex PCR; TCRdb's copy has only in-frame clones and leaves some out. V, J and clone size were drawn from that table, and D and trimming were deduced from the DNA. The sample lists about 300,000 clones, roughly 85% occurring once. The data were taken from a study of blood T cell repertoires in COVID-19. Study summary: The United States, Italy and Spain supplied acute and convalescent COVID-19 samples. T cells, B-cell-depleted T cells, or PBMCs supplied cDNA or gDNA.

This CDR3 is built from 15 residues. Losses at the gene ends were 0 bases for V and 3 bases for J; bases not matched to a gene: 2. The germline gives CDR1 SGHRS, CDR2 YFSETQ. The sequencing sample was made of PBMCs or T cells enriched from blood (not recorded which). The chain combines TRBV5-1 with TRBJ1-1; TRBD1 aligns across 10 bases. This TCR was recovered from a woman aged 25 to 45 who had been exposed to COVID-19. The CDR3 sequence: CASSLAGTGDTEAFF. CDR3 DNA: TGCGCCAGCAGCTTGGCGGGGACAGGGGACACTGAAGCTTTCTTT. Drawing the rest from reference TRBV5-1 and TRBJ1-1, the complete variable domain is KAGVTQTPRYLIKTRGQQVTLSCSPISGHRSVSWYQQTPGQGLQFLFEYFSETQRNKGNFPGRFSGRQFSNSRSEMNVSTLELGDSALYLCASSLAGTGDTEAFFGQGTRLTVV.